The sequence of this T cell receptor beta chain was determined in a study of OX40 agonist ivuxolimab in advanced cancers. Concerning this clone: Its target is unknown.

Repertoires were generated with immunoSEQ multiplex PCR, while TCRdb's copy carries only in-frame clones and drops some. The sample carries over 20,000 clones, about 88% recorded once. Whole-study findings and limits: Some nonresponders also had low normalized T-cell clonal expansion.

The V and J ends lost 5 bases and 7 bases respectively, with 8 bases between them. Looked up from germline, CDR1 is SEHNR and CDR2 is FQNEAQ (reference sequence). This CDR3 has 11 residues. The input for sequencing was CD4+ or CD8+ T cells sorted from blood, taken in a trial of the OX40 agonist ivuxolimab. The V call is TRBV7-9, the J call TRBJ1-1, with D unresolved. This sequence originates from an adult with an advanced solid tumor such as melanoma, head and neck, liver or kidney cancer. The CDR3 DNA reads as TGTGCCAGCAGCCCCAAGGATGAAGCTTTCTTT. This encodes CASSPKDEAFF. The variable domain in full, with the rest retrieved from reference TRBV7-9 and TRBJ1-1, is DTGVSQNPRHKITKRGQNVTFRCDPISEHNRLYWYRQTLGQGPEFLTYFQNEAQLEKSRLLSDRFSAERPKGSFSTLEIQRTEQGDSAMYLCASSPKDEAFFGQGTRLTVV.